Included here is one T cell receptor (beta chain) sequence, with context. Its antigen is unidentified. This sample was taken from a study of cytomegalovirus exposure and HLA in healthy donors. Study-level points and caveats: A later analysis reported that several of the most significant clusters appeared to be linked to common viral pathogens, among them Epstein-Barr virus.

Amplification used 60 Vbeta primers and 13 Jbeta primers. Method: immunoSEQ multiplex PCR; TCRdb's copy keeps in-frame clones and lacks some. Found here are fewer than 130,000 clones; the top ten clones hold 0.59%. When sampled, the donors appeared nominally healthy, though they likely had unrecorded immune exposures. Germline CDR1 is SGHTA and CDR2 is FQGNSA. Trimming cost V 4 bases and J 6 bases, with 12 bases left between them. The CDR3 runs to 13 residues. Sequenced input: PBMCs. This receptor was identified in a man aged 50 to 60 in good health and CMV-seronegative. The chain uses TRBV7-2 and TRBJ1-1; D is undetermined. In DNA form, the CDR3 reads TGTGCCAGCAGCTCAGTTTATTCTTCTGAAGCTTTCTTT. It encodes CASSSVYSSEAFF.